This entry concerns a single TCR beta chain. This sample was included in a study of blood T cell repertoires in COVID-19. Overall study: Collection of acute and convalescent COVID-19 samples took place in the United States, Italy and Spain. The analysed material was cDNA or gDNA that came from T cells, B-cell-depleted T cells, or PBMCs.

Original data processing: Researchers report that nucleated cell counts were estimated from reference gene primer amplification. Data came from immunoSEQ multiplex PCR; TCRdb stores just in-frame clones and leaves some out. V and J calls and clone size are copied from that table; D and trimming were computed from the DNA. The sample holds 140,000 to 150,000 clones, about four fifths seen once. V lost 4 bases, J lost 6 bases, and 11 bases stayed unmatched. Germline V lookup: CDR1 SGHRS, CDR2 YFSETQ. The CDR3 is made up of 15 amino acids. Input material: peripheral blood. This TCR came from a human donor with acute or convalescent COVID-19. The donor label of this sample is uncertain. V gene TRBV5-1 combines with J gene TRBJ1-2, with 8 nucleotides matching TRBD1. The CDR3 is CASSAGTGGLNGYTF. The DNA of the CDR3 is TGCGCCAGCAGCGCCGGGACAGGAGGGTTAAATGGCTACACCTTC.